The source of this T cell receptor beta chain is a study of T-cell reconstitution after alpha-beta-depleted transplantation in children. A library of TCRbeta sequences, prepared with unique molecular identifiers, was generated. TCRdb recomputed calls from the PCR reads with MiXCR, one row per CDR3 protein. The table includes approximately 200,000 distinct CDR3 sequences, 13% to 15% detected once. Germline-derived CDR1 and CDR2 are SGHAT and FQNNGV. This CDR3 is 15 amino acids long. The J segment lost 0 bases and the V segment lost 5 bases, leaving 3 bases of the junction unmatched. Ten or more counts support this clonotype.

The clonotype was recovered from a human donor who donated a stem cell graft to a child with acute lymphoblastic leukemia. The input for sequencing was PBMCs from the stem cell graft donor, taken from the stem cell graft. The rearrangement links TRBV11-2 to TRBJ2-1; 8 nucleotides line up with TRBD2. For the CDR3, the DNA is TGTGCCAGCAGCCCTAGCGGGCGCTCCTACAATGAGCAGTTCTTC. Protein sequence: CASSPSGRSYNEQFF.